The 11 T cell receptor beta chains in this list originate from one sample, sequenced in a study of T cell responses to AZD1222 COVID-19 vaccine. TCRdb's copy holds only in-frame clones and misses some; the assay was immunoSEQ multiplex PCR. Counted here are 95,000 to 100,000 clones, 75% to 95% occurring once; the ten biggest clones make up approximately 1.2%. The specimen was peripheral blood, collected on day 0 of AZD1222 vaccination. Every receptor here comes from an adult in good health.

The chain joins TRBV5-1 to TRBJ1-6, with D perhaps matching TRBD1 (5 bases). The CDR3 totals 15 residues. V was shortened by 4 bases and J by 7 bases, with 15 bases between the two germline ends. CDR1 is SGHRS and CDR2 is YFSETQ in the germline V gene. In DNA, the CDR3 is TGCGCCAGCAGCACCTTGGAGGGGCAGAATTCACCCCTCCACTTT. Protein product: CASSTLEGQNSPLHF.

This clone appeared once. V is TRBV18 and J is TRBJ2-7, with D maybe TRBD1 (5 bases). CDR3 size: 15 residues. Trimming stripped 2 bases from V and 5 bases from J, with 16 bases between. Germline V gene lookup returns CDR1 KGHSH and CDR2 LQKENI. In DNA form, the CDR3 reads TGTGCCAGCTCACCAGAAAGGGTCAGGGCGGACGAGCAGTACTTC. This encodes CASSPERVRADEQYF.

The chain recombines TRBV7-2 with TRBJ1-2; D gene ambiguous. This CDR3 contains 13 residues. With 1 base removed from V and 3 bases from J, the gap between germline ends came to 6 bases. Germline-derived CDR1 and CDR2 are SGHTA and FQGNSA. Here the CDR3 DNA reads TGTGCCAGCAGCTTAGAAGTAGACTATGGCTACACCTTC. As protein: CASSLEVDYGYTF.

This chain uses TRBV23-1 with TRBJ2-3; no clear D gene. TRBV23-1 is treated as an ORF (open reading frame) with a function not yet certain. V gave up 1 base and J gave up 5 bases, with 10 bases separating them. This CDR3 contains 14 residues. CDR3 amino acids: CASSQWGKGDTQYF. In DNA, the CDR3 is TGCGCCAGCAGTCAATGGGGAAAGGGAGATACGCAGTATTTT.

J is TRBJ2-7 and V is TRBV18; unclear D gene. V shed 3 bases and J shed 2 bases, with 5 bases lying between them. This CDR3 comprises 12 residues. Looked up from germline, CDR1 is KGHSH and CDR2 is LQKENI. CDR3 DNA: TGTGCCAGCTCACCTGTCCCCTACGAGCAGTACTTC. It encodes CASSPVPYEQYF. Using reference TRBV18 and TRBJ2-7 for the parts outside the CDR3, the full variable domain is NAGVMQNPRHLVRRRGQEARLRCSPMKGHSHVYWYRQLPEEGLKFMVYLQKENIIDESGMPKERFSAEFPKEGPSILRIQQVVRGDSAAYFCASSPVPYEQYFGPGTRLTVT.

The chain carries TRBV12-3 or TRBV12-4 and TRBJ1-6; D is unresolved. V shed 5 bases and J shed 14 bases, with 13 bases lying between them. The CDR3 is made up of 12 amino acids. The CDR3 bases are TGTGCCAGCAGTATTGGGCGAAGGTCCCTCCACTTT. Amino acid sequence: CASSIGRRSLHF.

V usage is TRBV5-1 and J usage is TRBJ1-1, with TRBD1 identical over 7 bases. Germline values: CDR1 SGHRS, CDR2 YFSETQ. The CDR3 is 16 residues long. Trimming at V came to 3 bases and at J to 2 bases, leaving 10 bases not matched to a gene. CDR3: CASSSYRGEGNTEAFF. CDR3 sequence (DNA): TGCGCCAGCAGCTCCTACAGGGGTGAGGGAAACACTGAAGCTTTCTTT.

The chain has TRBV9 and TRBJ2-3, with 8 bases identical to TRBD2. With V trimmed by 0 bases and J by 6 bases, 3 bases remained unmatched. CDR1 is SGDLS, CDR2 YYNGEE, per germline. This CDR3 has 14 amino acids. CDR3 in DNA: TGTGCCAGCAGCGTAGTCTCTAGCGGGGATACGCAGTATTTT. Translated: CASSVVSSGDTQYF.

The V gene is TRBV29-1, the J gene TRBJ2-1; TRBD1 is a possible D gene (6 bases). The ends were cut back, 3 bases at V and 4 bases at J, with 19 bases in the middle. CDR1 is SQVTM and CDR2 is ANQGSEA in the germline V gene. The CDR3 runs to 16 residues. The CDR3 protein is CSVDCYRVRDYNEQFF. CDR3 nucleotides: TGCAGCGTTGACTGTTACAGGGTAAGGGATTACAATGAGCAGTTCTTC.

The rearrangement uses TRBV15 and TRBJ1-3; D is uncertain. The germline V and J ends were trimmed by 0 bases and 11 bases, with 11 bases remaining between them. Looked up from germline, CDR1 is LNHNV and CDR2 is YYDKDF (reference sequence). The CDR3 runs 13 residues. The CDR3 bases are TGTGCCACCAGCAGAGATCGTTGGGAAGCCATATATTTT. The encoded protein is CATSRDRWEAIYF.

The CDR3 here is CSVVWGLPSTDTQYF. The CDR3 coding sequence is TGCAGCGTTGTCTGGGGACTCCCCTCCACAGATACGCAGTATTTT. V gene TRBV29-1 combines with J gene TRBJ2-3; D is perhaps TRBD2 (6 bases). The CDR3 has 15 amino acids. Between the trimmed V and J ends, which lost 4 bases and 2 bases, there was a span of 16 bases. CDR1 is SQVTM, CDR2 ANQGSEA, per germline.